These 6 T cell receptor beta chains were all obtained from the same sample, sequenced in a study of blood T cells in healthy people across ages. The second PCR ran about 6 to 12 cycles with a sample-barcoded 5' primer and J-beta primers. TCRdb re-called the 5' RACE reads with MiXCR, one entry per CDR3 protein. The sample consists of 1.5 million to 1.9 million distinct CDR3 sequences, under 55% of them appearing once. The sequencing input was blood. Every receptor here comes from a woman in her late teens or twenties in good health.

This clonotype was detected a few times. The chain links TRBV6-6 to TRBJ1-1, with D perhaps matching TRBD1 (5 bases). The germline CDR1 and CDR2 sequences are MNHNY and SVGAGI (reference sequence). Trimming cost V 6 bases and J 0 bases, with 14 bases left between them. This CDR3 is built from 15 residues. The CDR3 DNA reads TGTGCCAGCAGACCCCTGGGACGGATGAACACTGAAGCTTTCTTT. Translated: CASRPLGRMNTEAFF.

As for this clonotype: Compared with germline, one end of the junction differs, possibly owing to a read error. The rearrangement links TRBV9 to TRBJ2-1; 10 bases map to TRBD2. The CDR3 length is 16 residues. CDR1 and CDR2 (germline): SGDLS, YYNGEE. The DNA of the CDR3 is TGTGCCAGCGGCGTAGACAGCGGGAGGGTAACCAATGAGCAGTTCTTC. It encodes CASGVDSGRVTNEQFF.

In its sample, this clonotype was seen once. The J gene is TRBJ1-2, the V gene TRBV5-6; TRBD1 matches at 8 bases. The germline V gene has CDR1 SGHDT and CDR2 YYEEEE. After removal of 5 bases from V and 10 bases from J, the junction contained 16 bases not matched to a gene. The CDR3 sequence is 15 residues long. The CDR3 coding sequence is TGTGCCAGCAGTCCCTTGCCGGGACAGGAGCGTTACTACACCTTC. This gives the protein CASSPLPGQERYYTF. The whole variable domain, filled in from reference TRBV5-6 and TRBJ1-2, reads DAGVTQSPTHLIKTRGQQVTLRCSPKSGHDTVSWYQQALGQGPQFIFQYYEEEERQRGNFPDRFSGHQFPNYSSELNVNALLLGDSALYLCASSPLPGQERYYTFGSGTRLTVV.

The chain combines TRBV7-8 with TRBJ2-5; weak D call: TRBD1 (6 bases). Trimming shortened V by 4 bases and J by 7 bases, and 19 bases separated the two germline ends. Germline V gene lookup returns CDR1 SGHVS and CDR2 FQNEAQ. This CDR3 is built from 15 residues. For the CDR3, the DNA is TGTGCCAGCAGCTATCAGACAGGCCTAAAAGGGACCCAGTACTTC. Its translation is CASSYQTGLKGTQYF.

This chain uses TRBV4-2 with TRBJ1-1, with TRBD1 matching over 7 bases. Germline-derived CDR1 and CDR2 are LGHNA and YNFKEQ. V lost 4 bases to trimming and J lost 6 bases; unmatched junction nucleotides: 11. The length of the CDR3 is 15 residues. The CDR3 DNA reads TGTGCCAGCAGCCGGAATCAGGGGACAGAACCTGAAGCTTTCTTT. Translating gives CASSRNQGTEPEAFF.

The rearrangement links TRBV20-1 to TRBJ2-1; no clear D. The V end was cut by 7 bases, the J end by 3 bases, with 13 bases between. Germline V CDR1 and CDR2: DFQATT, SNEGSKA (reference sequence). The CDR3 covers 13 residues. The CDR3 coding sequence is TGCAGTGTTGTGAAAAAGGACTACAATGAGCAGTTCTTC. It codes for CSVVKKDYNEQFF.